This T cell receptor (beta chain) stems from a study of T cell responses to AZD1222 COVID-19 vaccine. This table comes from immunoSEQ multiplex PCR, and its TCRdb copy is limited to in-frame clones, with some not included. In the table there are 150,000 to 200,000 clones, approximately 90% of which are singletons. This clone was observed a single time. This clonotype originated in an adult who received the AZD1222 COVID-19 vaccine. Specimen: peripheral blood, collected 28 days after the second AZD1222 dose.

The CDR3 here is CASSQGRAHRREDTDTQYF. CDR3 DNA sequence: TGCGCCAGCAGCCAAGGTCGGGCTCATAGGCGGGAGGACACAGATACGCAGTATTTT. The chain carries TRBV4-1 and TRBJ2-3; 8 bases line up with TRBD2. The CDR3 runs 19 residues. Germline V gene sequence: CDR1 MGHRA, CDR2 YSYEKL. V lost 1 base to trimming and J lost 2 bases; unmatched junction nucleotides: 14.